These 26 T cell receptor beta chains were all obtained from the same sample, sequenced in a study of blood T cell repertoires in COVID-19. Profiled with immunoSEQ multiplex PCR; TCRdb holds only in-frame clones, not every one. The table has some 130,000 clones, around 85% seen once. The specimen was peripheral blood. The receptors come from a woman aged 45-65 years who had recovered from COVID-19.

The V and J genes are TRBV5-8 and TRBJ2-2; the match to TRBD2 covers 9 bases. V lost 4 bases to trimming and J lost 7 bases; unmatched junction nucleotides: 11. This CDR3 contains 16 residues. Germline lookup yields CDR1 SGHTS and CDR2 YDEGEE. Here the CDR3 DNA reads TGTGCCAGCAGCCGCCCGGCGGGGGGGCCTTTCGGGGAGCTGTTTTTT. Amino acids: CASSRPAGGPFGELFF.

The rearrangement uses TRBV5-3 and TRBJ1-1, with D possibly TRBD1 on 5 matching bases. TRBV5-3 qualifies as an ORF whose function is uncertain. The CDR3 extends over 13 amino acids. The V end lost 0 bases, the J end lost 7 bases, and 10 bases lay between the germline ends. CDR3 nucleotides: TGTGCCAGAAGCTTGGTCGCGGGGGGTGAAGCTTTCTTT. Residues: CARSLVAGGEAFF.

The rearrangement links TRBV25-1 to TRBJ2-3, with TRBD1 as a possible D gene (6 bases). This CDR3 region has 16 residues. Germline-derived CDR1 and CDR2 are MGHDK and SYGVNS. With 4 bases removed from V and 3 bases from J, the gap between germline ends came to 17 bases. The CDR3 DNA reads as TGTGCCAGCAGTGGGCCTGCAGGGGTAGCAACAGATACGCAGTATTTT. This sequence encodes CASSGPAGVATDTQYF.

The CDR3 DNA is TGCAGTGCCGTGTTTGAGACCCAGTACTTC. This gives the protein CSAVFETQYF. The rearrangement uses TRBV20-1 and TRBJ2-5; no definite D call. V was trimmed by 6 bases and J by 5 bases, leaving 7 bases between them. The CDR3 is 10 amino acids. The germline V gene encodes CDR1 DFQATT and CDR2 SNEGSKA (reference sequence).

The DNA of the CDR3 is TGTGCCAGCAGCTCCGCCAGAAACACTGAAGCTTTCTTT. Its translation is CASSSARNTEAFF. This sequence joins TRBV5-8 and TRBJ1-1; D gene unclear. V was clipped by 3 bases and J by 2 bases, with 8 bases between them. Germline values: CDR1 SGHTS, CDR2 YDEGEE. The CDR3 length is 13 residues. The full variable domain, in which reference TRBV5-8 and TRBJ1-1 provide the parts outside the CDR3, is EAGVTQSPTHLIKTRGQQATLRCSPISGHTSVYWYQQALGLGLQFLLWYDEGEERNRGNFPPRFSGRQFPNYSSELNVNALELEDSALYLCASSSARNTEAFFGQGTRLTVV.

J is TRBJ2-1 and V is TRBV19, with 12 positions matching TRBD2. With 7 bases clipped from V and 6 bases from J, the junction kept 7 bases outside the gene matches. The germline CDR1 and CDR2 sequences are LNHDA and SQIVND (reference sequence). The CDR3 is 15 amino acids. This chain's CDR3 is CASTSGGAWVNEQFF. The CDR3 nucleotides are TGTGCCAGTACTAGCGGGGGGGCCTGGGTCAATGAGCAGTTCTTC.

The J gene is TRBJ2-3, the V gene TRBV12-5; TRBD2 aligns across 10 bases. The CDR3 extends over 16 amino acids. Germline CDR1 and CDR2: LGHNT and FRNRAP. Losses at the gene ends were 5 bases for V and 4 bases for J; bases not matched to a gene: 9. CDR3 region: CASGPTAGGPADTQYF. Here the CDR3 DNA reads TGTGCTAGTGGTCCAACAGCGGGAGGGCCCGCAGATACGCAGTATTTT.

The chain is built from TRBV5-1 and TRBJ1-3; TRBD1 agrees at 7 bases. Germline V gene data show CDR1 as SGHRS and CDR2 as YFSETQ. The CDR3 has 14 residues. V lost 5 bases and J lost 3; bases outside the gene matches: 5. The chain's CDR3 is CASREGGFGNTIYF. CDR3 coding DNA: TGCGCCAGCAGAGAAGGGGGCTTTGGAAACACCATATATTTT.

This rearrangement joins TRBV19 to TRBJ2-6, with D unresolved. Germline V lookup: CDR1 LNHDA, CDR2 SQIVND (reference sequence). V lost 3 bases to trimming and J lost 0 bases, with 12 bases between them. The CDR3 consists of 17 residues. The CDR3 DNA reads as TGTGCCAGTAGTATGGAGCATTTCAGCTCTGGGGCCAACGTCCTGACTTTC. Translation: CASSMEHFSSGANVLTF.

CDR3 in DNA: TGTGCCAGCAGCCCCATTAATGAAAAACTGTTTTTT. Encoded protein: CASSPINEKLFF. V is TRBV7-9 and J is TRBJ1-4; no reliable D call. V was cut by 5 bases and J by 4 bases, with 5 bases left in between. The germline CDR1 and CDR2 sequences are SEHNR and FQNEAQ (reference sequence). The CDR3 length is 12 residues.

The rearrangement links TRBV6-2 or TRBV6-3 to TRBJ1-1; TRBD1 matches at 10 bases. The germline V gene has CDR1 MNHEY and CDR2 SVGEGT. This CDR3 contains 16 residues. V dropped 4 bases and J dropped 5; count of bases not matched to a gene: 10. The CDR3 protein is CASSLPGTGEGTEAFF. The CDR3, as DNA: TGTGCCAGCAGTTTACCCGGGACAGGGGAGGGGACTGAAGCTTTCTTT.

This rearrangement joins TRBV5-1 to TRBJ1-4; 9 nucleotides line up with TRBD1. The V segment lost 0 bases and the J segment 8 bases; nucleotides outside the gene matches: 11. From germline, CDR1 is SGHRS and CDR2 YFSETQ. The CDR3 covers 17 residues. The CDR3 region is CASSLAGGRTGEEKLFF. The DNA for the CDR3 is TGCGCCAGCAGCTTGGCGGGGGGGCGGACAGGGGAAGAAAAACTGTTTTTT.

As concerns this clone: This CDR3 is also generated by other DNA sequences in the sample. The V and J genes are TRBV7-9 and TRBJ1-5; D might be TRBD1 (6 bases). Germline values: CDR1 SEHNR, CDR2 FQNEAQ (reference sequence). The CDR3 covers 13 residues. V lost 5 bases and J 5 bases, leaving 10 bases between the germline ends. The CDR3 spells CASSLGGHQPQHF. The CDR3 DNA reads as TGTGCCAGCAGCCTCGGGGGGCATCAGCCCCAGCATTTT.

This chain uses TRBV5-4 with TRBJ1-1, with 8 bases identical to TRBD1. Trimming removed 4 bases from V and 4 bases from J; junction bases left unmatched: 6. The CDR3 extends over 14 amino acids. Germline V gene sequence: CDR1 SGHNT, CDR2 YYREEE (reference sequence). This CDR3 is CASSPNRGSTEAFF. The CDR3, as DNA: TGTGCCAGCAGCCCAAACAGGGGGAGCACTGAAGCTTTCTTT.

The rearrangement joins TRBV9 to TRBJ1-2; D unclear. The ends were cut back, 6 bases at V and 0 bases at J, with 6 bases in the middle. CDR1 is SGDLS and CDR2 is YYNGEE in the germline V gene. This CDR3 is built from 12 residues. CDR3 nucleotide sequence: TGTGCCAGCATCATCACTAACTATGGCTACACCTTC. It yields the protein CASIITNYGYTF.

The chain links TRBV11-2 to TRBJ1-2; tentatively, D is TRBD1 (6 bases). Germline-derived CDR1 and CDR2 are SGHAT and FQNNGV. V was pared by 0 bases and J by 0 bases, with 8 bases between. The CDR3 runs 15 residues. The CDR3 spells CASSLDGTTNYGYTF. CDR3 in DNA: TGTGCCAGCAGCTTAGACGGGACAACTAACTATGGCTACACCTTC.

This rearrangement joins TRBV11-3 to TRBJ2-2; no definite D call. The CDR3 totals 13 residues. Germline V gene data show CDR1 as SGHNT and CDR2 as YENEEA. V was trimmed by 4 bases and J by 1 base, leaving 4 bases between them. The CDR3 bases are TGTGCCAGCAGCTACAGGAACACCGGGGAGCTGTTTTTT. Its protein product is CASSYRNTGELFF.

The rearrangement links TRBV11-2 to TRBJ2-7; TRBD2 is a possible D gene (5 bases). Trimming pared 4 bases from V and 0 bases from J, leaving 13 bases between. Germline CDR1 SGHAT, CDR2 FQNNGV. CDR3 length: 15 residues. The CDR3 DNA reads as TGTGCCAGCAGCTCCTGGACTCGCCGCTCCTACGAGCAGTACTTC. It is translated as CASSSWTRRSYEQYF.

The chain uses TRBV6-2 or TRBV6-3 and TRBJ1-2; D ambiguous. Trimming removed 5 bases at V and 2 bases at J, with 9 bases between. Germline V gene sequence: CDR1 MNHEY, CDR2 SVGEGT. CDR3 length: 13 residues. The CDR3 coding sequence is TGTGCCAGCAGTACCCGGGTCAACTATGGCTACACCTTC. It encodes CASSTRVNYGYTF.

The gene calls are TRBV4-3 and TRBJ2-2; 8 positions match TRBD2. This CDR3 has 16 amino acids. Germline V gene data show CDR1 as LGHNA and CDR2 as YSLEER. V lost 1 base to trimming and J lost 5 bases; unmatched junction nucleotides: 6. The CDR3: CASSQGWREDTGELFF. Here the CDR3 DNA reads TGCGCCAGCAGCCAAGGGTGGCGGGAGGATACCGGGGAGCTGTTTTTT.

The chain carries TRBV19 and TRBJ1-5; no definite D call. The CDR3 has 15 residues. Looked up from germline, CDR1 is LNHDA and CDR2 is SQIVND (reference sequence). With 7 bases removed from V and 4 bases from J, the gap between germline ends came to 17 bases. The CDR3 region is CASTTSSRSNQPQHF. For the CDR3, the DNA is TGTGCCAGTACTACGAGCTCGAGGAGTAATCAGCCCCAGCATTTT.

The rearrangement links TRBV11-3 to TRBJ2-5; a possible D gene is TRBD1 (6 bases). The germline gives CDR1 SGHNT, CDR2 YENEEA. The V end was cut by 4 bases, the J end by 2 bases, with 14 bases between. This CDR3 is 15 amino acids long. CDR3 residues: CASSYGQSLQETQYF. The CDR3 coding sequence is TGTGCCAGCAGCTACGGACAGAGCCTACAAGAGACCCAGTACTTC.

The CDR3 here is CASAGYPSNQPQHF. As DNA, the CDR3 is TGTGCCAGCGCGGGGTACCCTAGCAATCAGCCCCAGCATTTT. The rearrangement joins TRBV16 to TRBJ1-5, with no clear D. This CDR3 comprises 14 residues. The V end lost 8 bases, the J end lost 0 bases, and 11 bases lay between the germline ends. Germline lookup yields CDR1 KGHSY and CDR2 FQNENV. Full variable domain (remainder filled in from reference TRBV16 and TRBJ1-5): GEEVAQTPKHLVRGEGQKAKLYCAPIKGHSYVFWYQQVLKNEFKFLISFQNENVFDETGMPKERFSAKCLPNSPCSLEIQATKLEDSAVYFCASAGYPSNQPQHFGDGTRLSIL.

V and J are TRBV5-6 and TRBJ1-2; 8 bases fit TRBD1. J lost 7 bases, V lost 0 bases, and 8 bases had no gene match. CDR3 size: 15 residues. Germline assignment: CDR1 SGHDT and CDR2 YYEEEE. CDR3 region: CASSLGRQGIGGYTF. The DNA of the CDR3 is TGTGCCAGCAGCTTGGGGAGACAGGGGATCGGTGGCTACACCTTC.

The chain carries TRBV15 and TRBJ2-7; D remains ambiguous. The germline V gene encodes CDR1 LNHNV and CDR2 YYDKDF (reference sequence). The CDR3 extends over 13 amino acids. V was cut by 2 bases and J by 3 bases, with 8 bases left in between. The CDR3 loop is CATSRRVDYEQYF. CDR3 DNA sequence: TGTGCCACCAGCAGACGGGTGGACTACGAGCAGTACTTC.

The chain combines TRBV6-5 with TRBJ1-3, with D maybe TRBD1 (6 bases). This CDR3 has 15 amino acids. From germline, CDR1 is MNHEY and CDR2 SVGAGI. V lost 5 bases and J lost 2, with 13 bases in between. The CDR3 spells CASSQQGFTGNTIYF. As DNA, the CDR3 is TGTGCCAGCAGTCAACAGGGATTTACTGGAAACACCATATATTTT.